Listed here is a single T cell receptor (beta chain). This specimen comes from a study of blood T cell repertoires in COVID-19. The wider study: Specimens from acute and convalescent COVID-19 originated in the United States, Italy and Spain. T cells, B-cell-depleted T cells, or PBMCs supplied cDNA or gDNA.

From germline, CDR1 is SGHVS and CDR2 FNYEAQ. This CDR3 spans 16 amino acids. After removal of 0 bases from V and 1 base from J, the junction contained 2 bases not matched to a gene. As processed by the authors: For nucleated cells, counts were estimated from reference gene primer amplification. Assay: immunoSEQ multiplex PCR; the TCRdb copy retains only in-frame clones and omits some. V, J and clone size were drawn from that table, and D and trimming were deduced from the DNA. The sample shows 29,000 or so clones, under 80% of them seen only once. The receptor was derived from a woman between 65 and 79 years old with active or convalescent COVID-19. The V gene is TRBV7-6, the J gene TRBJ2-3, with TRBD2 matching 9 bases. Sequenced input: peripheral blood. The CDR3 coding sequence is TGTGCCAGCAGCTTAGCTGCTAGCGGGGGCACAGATACGCAGTATTTT. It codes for CASSLAASGGTDTQYF.